This T cell receptor beta chain was retrieved from a study of cytomegalovirus exposure and HLA in healthy donors. The V gene's germline CDR1 is SGHVS and CDR2 FQNEAQ. There are 15 residues in the CDR3. V lost 1 base, J lost 0 bases, and 1 base stayed unmatched. PCR amplification relied on 60 Vbeta primers (plus 13 Jbeta primers). TCRdb's copy holds only in-frame clones and misses some; the assay was immunoSEQ multiplex PCR. Of under 200,000 clones listed, 65% to 90% were seen once; the top ten hold more than 0.25%. The genes are TRBV7-8 and TRBJ1-1, with 8 nucleotides matching TRBD1. Sequencing was performed on PBMCs. This TCR was sampled from a woman in her 30s in good health and CMV-seronegative. The CDR3 nucleotides are TGTGCCAGCAGCTTAGGGACAGGGTTGAACACTGAAGCTTTCTTT. It is translated as CASSLGTGLNTEAFF.